Reported below is one T cell receptor beta chain. Which antigen it targets is not known. No per-base quality is available; no much larger clone lies one base away. The CDR3 runs 13 amino acids, cysteine and phenylalanine included. Only CDR3 DNA remains: 39 bases, in frame from the first base. The CDR1 and CDR2 encoded by the germline V gene (reference sequence) are SGHNT and YYREEE. V is pared back by 4 bases and J by 8 bases, with 13 bases lying between the germline termini. The source of the sample is a study of shared clonotypes between healthy human individuals (dated by TCRdb to 2018 to 2020). With respect to the entire study: A few men and a couple of women, aged 18 to 49 years, made up the cohort. To estimate repertoire size and how much clonotypes are shared between individuals, the study performed deep sequencing of blood TCR repertoires from roughly five healthy adults. Libraries were prepared and TCR repertoires were sequenced by different laboratories using diverse techniques, in order to increase sequencing depth and limit assay-specific biases. Leukapheresis yielded between about 0.85 and 10 billion PBMCs per donor. The investigation overall reported the following: Only blood was sampled, and tissue TCR repertoires likely differ from those in blood. Pairwise subsampling led to the expectation that sequencing depth would affect the degree of clonotype sharing among donors. The genetic and exposure-history diversity represented was limited by the small number of donors.

Using the deep immunoSEQ assay, TCR CDR3 regions were amplified from genomic DNA by multiplex PCR. Extracted genomic DNA from each cell subset was distributed evenly across all wells of several immunoSEQ 96-well plates, and each plate was treated as a replicate. For unsorted PBMC, each replicate PCR was loaded with roughly 330 ng genomic DNA, equivalent to 30,000 or so T cell genomes. Unsorted PBMC genomic DNA was sequenced across ten immunoSEQ deep assay plates. The purified libraries were quantified using a Qubit 3.0 fluorometer, sized with a Bioanalyzer 2100, and then quantified again using the KAPA Library Quantification kit. Every immunoSEQ 96-well plate was sequenced on a dedicated single-read 150-cycle Illumina NextSeq 550 flow cell. The authors' pipeline ran thus. The immunoSEQ output contained only junctional sequences without quality scores, so filtering could not match that applied to full-length reads. Sequences were annotated with PyIR, a Python wrapper for IgBLAST v1.9, using IMGT germline references to assign V/J genes and CDR3. Reads were filtered out if the reads had weak V/J assignments (E-value above 1e-6), no CDR3, stop codons, out-of-frame junctions, or ambiguous translated residues. V3J clonotypes were defined as sequences sharing an identical inferred V gene, J gene, and CDR3 amino acid sequence. The percentage overlap between two repertoires was calculated by dividing the number of shared unique clonotypes by the size of the smaller repertoire. RTK rarefaction, the Chao1 estimator, and Recon v2.1 estimates of unobserved clonotypes were used to assess repertoire richness. TCRdb took over this immuneACCESS table, retaining in-frame rearrangements with V and J assigned. Such tables are incomplete; in checked studies, under half of the missing clones stem from an unresolved V gene, and the remainder is unexplained. That table gives V, J and clone size, and the DNA gave D and trimming. This sample gives roughly 490,000 clones in total; over 60% of them show up just once. Approximately 12% of the sample rests with the top ten.

Healthy HIV-negative adults with no recently reported acute infections or vaccinations were included as donors. Every donor was a Caucasian adult living in Nashville, Tennessee, USA. In the unsorted samples, roughly 90 million PBMCs were counted, and genomic DNA was extracted using the QIAamp DNA Blood Mini kit. After blood collection by leukapheresis, PBMCs were isolated using Ficoll-Histopaque density gradient centrifugation and then cryopreserved in the vapor phase of liquid nitrogen. This sequence was found in a woman between 40 and 55 years old in good health. Some clones in this sample may be carry-over from other donors' samples. Sequences were obtained from PBMCs. The chain is made from TRBV5-4 and TRBJ2-1; the D gene is possibly TRBD1, with 6 bases matching. The nucleotides read TGTGCCAGCAGCACTAACAGGGCACATGAGCAGTTCTTC. Its amino acids are CASSTNRAHEQFF.